This TCR beta chain was identified during a study of blood T cell repertoires in COVID-19. V lost 0 bases and J lost 3, with 6 bases in between. CDR3 size: 13 residues. Germline V lookup: CDR1 SGHRS, CDR2 YFSETQ. The data were produced by immunoSEQ multiplex PCR, yet TCRdb's version contains in-frame clones alone and is incomplete. Here the sample spans under 130,000 clones, roughly 90% being singletons. Note on this clone: Other DNA sequences in this sample translate to the same CDR3.

This chain uses TRBV5-1 with TRBJ1-2; D is perhaps TRBD1 (5 bases). Sequenced input: peripheral blood. This receptor was obtained from a woman aged 60 to 75 with acute or convalescent COVID-19. In nucleotides, the CDR3 is TGCGCCAGCAGCTTGGGCAGGGACTATGGCTACACCTTC. It translates to CASSLGRDYGYTF. Together with reference TRBV5-1 and TRBJ1-2, the CDR3 gives the full variable domain: KAGVTQTPRYLIKTRGQQVTLSCSPISGHRSVSWYQQTPGQGLQFLFEYFSETQRNKGNFPGRFSGRQFSNSRSEMNVSTLELGDSALYLCASSLGRDYGYTFGSGTRLTVV.